Each of the 26 T cell receptor beta chains below was sequenced from the same sample in a study of regulatory T cells in long-lasting Graves disease. Time point defined: newly diagnosed GD, antithyroid drugs for less than 3 months. The TCR library was made from RNA extracted from PBMCs. Library construction for TCR beta used iRepertoire HTBI primers and Arm-PCR of CDR3 regions. TCRdb re-analysed the multiplex PCR reads in MiXCR, keeping a single row per CDR3 protein. Among about 220,000 distinct CDR3 sequences, about 19% were seen once, and the ten largest hold over 9.5%. The same specimen was also included in a second study, on T cells in Graves' hyperthyroidism and ophthalmopathy.

The starting material was peripheral blood mononuclear cells (PBMCs), obtained at new diagnosis, from a patient treated with antithyroid drugs. These receptors were taken from a woman under 40 with Graves disease.

At least ten counts were recorded for this clonotype. This chain connects TRBV12-3 or TRBV12-4 to TRBJ2-3; possible D gene TRBD2, 6 bases. Trimming took 5 bases from V and 1 from J, leaving 13 bases between them. The length of the CDR3 is 15 residues. CDR3 in amino acids: CASSPGGAGTDTQYF. DNA for the CDR3: TGTGCCAGCAGTCCCGGCGGGGCCGGCACAGATACGCAGTATTTT.

On this clonotype: This likely stems from a read error, as it lies one base from a far larger clone. This chain uses TRBV7-9 with TRBJ1-1; D gene unclear. CDR3 length: 16 amino acids. The germline V gene encodes CDR1 SEHNR and CDR2 FQNEAQ (reference sequence). V lost 5 bases and J lost 0, with 16 bases in between. CDR3 in DNA: TGTGCCAGCAGCCCCAGGACCGGACGGATGAACACTGAAGCTTTCTTT. This sequence encodes CASSPRTGRMNTEAFF.

This clonotype was detected ten times or more. The rearrangement joins TRBV28 to TRBJ1-4; D unresolved. The CDR3 extends over 15 amino acids. Germline CDR1 is MDHEN and CDR2 is SYDVKM. V was clipped by 6 bases and J by 7 bases, with 18 bases between them. This chain's CDR3 is CASSQVVGRVEKLFF. The CDR3, as DNA: TGTGCCAGCAGCCAAGTTGTGGGGAGGGTTGAAAAACTGTTTTTT.

This clonotype was observed at least ten times. The chain has TRBV11-2 and TRBJ1-3, with TRBD1 matching over 7 bases. The trim removed 5 bases at V and 1 base at J, leaving 2 bases unmatched. The germline V gene encodes CDR1 SGHAT and CDR2 FQNNGV. This CDR3 comprises 14 residues. CDR3 region: CASSRQGSGNTIYF. CDR3 in DNA: TGTGCCAGCAGCCGACAGGGTTCTGGAAACACCATATATTTT.

The gene calls are TRBV19 and TRBJ2-7; TRBD2 agrees at 13 bases. After removal of 3 bases from V and 6 bases from J, the junction contained 8 bases not matched to a gene. The CDR3 has 16 amino acids. Germline-derived CDR1 and CDR2 are LNHDA and SQIVND (reference sequence). The CDR3 DNA is TGTGCCAGTAGTATTTCTACGGGGACTAGCGGGATCGAGCAGTACTTC. Residues: CASSISTGTSGIEQYF.

This clonotype was detected many times. At one end the junction does not follow the germline gene, possibly because of a read error. The V gene is TRBV7-9, the J gene TRBJ1-3; D is perhaps TRBD1 (5 bases). Germline V CDR1 and CDR2: SEHNR, FQNEAQ (reference sequence). The CDR3 loop spans 12 amino acids. The CDR3 DNA sequence: TGTGCCAGCACCTTAACGGGGCCACGGCAATATTTT. Residues: CASTLTGPRQYF.

This clonotype has more than one count but fewer than ten. As the CDR3 is not closed by the conserved phenylalanine or tryptophan, this likely results from a read error. V and J are TRBV5-1 and TRBJ2-3; weak D call: TRBD1 (5 bases). V gave up 4 bases and J gave up 0 bases, with 9 bases separating them. Germline V gene lookup returns CDR1 SGHRS and CDR2 YFSETQ. The CDR3 runs 14 residues. The CDR3 DNA is TGCGCCAGCAGCAGGGGCAGTAGCACAGATACGCAGTATGTT. Protein: CASSRGSSTDTQYV.

At least ten counts were recorded for this clonotype. The chain has TRBV2 and TRBJ2-1, with D possibly being TRBD2 (5 bases). With 7 bases removed from V and 1 base from J, the gap between germline ends came to 8 bases. The CDR3 has 13 residues. CDR1 and CDR2 from the germline V gene are SNHLY and FYNNEI. The CDR3: CASTGESYNEQFF. CDR3 DNA: TGTGCCAGCACCGGGGAATCCTACAATGAGCAGTTCTTC.

Ten or more counts support this clonotype. V and J are TRBV20-1 and TRBJ2-5, with TRBD2 as a possible D gene (5 bases). This CDR3 has 11 amino acids. V was shortened by 3 bases and J by 7 bases, with 9 bases between the two germline ends. CDR1 and CDR2 from the germline V gene are DFQATT and SNEGSKA (reference sequence). The DNA for the CDR3 is TGCAGTGCTAGCGGGATGGGGACCCAGTACTTC. Its translation is CSASGMGTQYF.

This sequence joins TRBV6-5 and TRBJ1-3; possible D gene TRBD1, 5 bases. The germline V gene encodes CDR1 MNHEY and CDR2 SVGAGI. This CDR3 has 15 amino acids. V lost 2 bases to trimming and J lost 4 bases, with 12 bases between them. CDR3 sequence (DNA): TGTGCCAGCAGTTACGGAGCGGGGCCAGGAAACACCATATATTTT. As protein: CASSYGAGPGNTIYF.

Many counts were recorded for this clonotype. The chain combines TRBV7-2 with TRBJ2-1; 9 nucleotides agree with TRBD2. The J segment lost 9 bases and the V segment lost 5 bases, leaving 8 bases of the junction unmatched. The CDR3 covers 14 residues. Germline CDR1 and CDR2: SGHTA and FQGNSA. CDR3 DNA sequence: TGTGCCAGCAGCGAGGGCGGCGGGGGGGGTGAGCAGTTCTTC. Its protein is CASSEGGGGGEQFF.

J is TRBJ2-1 and V is TRBV2, with unresolved D. The V end lost 7 bases, the J end lost 4 bases, and 23 bases lay between the germline ends. The CDR3 runs 17 residues. The germline V gene has CDR1 SNHLY and CDR2 FYNNEI. In nucleotides, the CDR3 is TGTGCCAGCACCGACCCCCTTGGACCGGGCGGTTACAATGAGCAGTTCTTC. This gives the protein CASTDPLGPGGYNEQFF.

This clonotype has ten or more counts. This sequence joins TRBV20-1 and TRBJ2-3; 8 bases fit TRBD2. Germline CDR1 DFQATT, CDR2 SNEGSKA (reference sequence). The V gene end was trimmed by 0 bases and the J gene end by 5 bases; junction bases not matched to a gene: 7. The CDR3 contains 15 residues. The CDR3 nucleotides read TGCAGTGCTAGAGATCGGGGGGGGCGGCTAGATACGCAGTATTTT. Translation gives CSARDRGGRLDTQYF.

This clonotype was observed many times. The V and J genes are TRBV7-8 and TRBJ1-4; TRBD1 matches 7 bases. Germline CDR1 reads SGHVS; CDR2 reads FQNEAQ. The CDR3 is 16 residues long. The junction had 15 bases not matched to a gene; V was cut back by 6 bases and J by 8 bases. The CDR3 protein is CASSKVGVGTAEKLFF. The CDR3 bases are TGTGCCAGCAGTAAAGTTGGGGTGGGGACAGCAGAAAAACTGTTTTTT. The whole variable domain, filled in from reference TRBV7-8 and TRBJ1-4, reads GAGVSQSPRYKVAKRGQDVALRCDPISGHVSLFWYQQALGQGPEFLTYFQNEAQLDKSGLPSDRFFAERPEGSVSTLKIQRTQQEDSAVYLCASSKVGVGTAEKLFFGSGTQLSVL.

This clonotype was counted at least ten times. The chain couples TRBV12-3 or TRBV12-4 to TRBJ2-6, with a tentative D call TRBD1 (5 bases). The CDR3 is made up of 17 amino acids. Trimming stripped 3 bases from V and 3 bases from J, with 15 bases between. The CDR3 DNA sequence: TGTGCCAGCAGTTTCTGGCAGGGATCTTATGGGGCCAACGTCCTGACTTTC. It translates to CASSFWQGSYGANVLTF.

To note about this clonotype: A far more abundant clone sits one base away, making this likely a read error. V is TRBV12-3 or TRBV12-4 and J is TRBJ2-3; D gene uncertain. Trimming took off 5 bases at V and 3 bases at J, with 15 bases between the two ends. The CDR3 spans 15 residues. The CDR3 sequence: CASSTLGEKTDTQYF. The CDR3 nucleotides are TGTGCCAGCAGTACCTTAGGCGAAAAGACAGATACGCAGTATTTT.

This clonotype was seen at least ten times. This rearrangement joins TRBV6-2 or TRBV6-3 to TRBJ2-1; possible D gene TRBD1, 5 bases. The V gene lost 5 bases and the J gene lost 7 bases, with 18 bases spanning the gap. CDR1 and CDR2 from the germline V gene are MNHEY and SVGEGT. The CDR3 covers 15 residues. CDR3 amino acids: CASSEGQGSSNEQFF. The CDR3 bases are TGTGCCAGCAGTGAAGGGCAGGGATCGTCGAATGAGCAGTTCTTC.

This clonotype has ten or more counts. The chain couples TRBV5-1 to TRBJ1-1; D is uncertain. The CDR3 consists of 13 residues. Germline V gene sequence: CDR1 SGHRS, CDR2 YFSETQ. The V gene lost 4 bases and the J gene lost 3 bases, with 10 bases spanning the gap. The CDR3: CASSLEADTEAFF. The CDR3 coding sequence is TGCGCCAGCAGCCTAGAGGCGGACACTGAAGCTTTCTTT.

This clonotype has a count of ten or more. The genes are TRBV7-2 and TRBJ1-2, with a weak D call TRBD1 (5 bases). This CDR3 is 16 amino acids long. The V end lost 1 base, the J end lost 6 bases, and 18 bases lay between the germline ends. Germline V CDR1 and CDR2: SGHTA, FQGNSA. The CDR3 reads CASSLGGAGKGDGYTF. The CDR3 coding sequence is TGTGCCAGCAGCTTAGGAGGTGCCGGGAAAGGGGATGGCTACACCTTC.

This clonotype was seen ten or more times. This sequence joins TRBV5-5 and TRBJ2-4; D tentatively reads TRBD1 or TRBD2 (6 bases each). CDR3 length: 12 residues. V was cut by 0 bases and J by 12 bases, with 10 bases left in between. From germline, CDR1 is SGHKS and CDR2 YYEKEE (reference sequence). CDR3 nucleotide sequence: TGTGCCAGCAGCTTGGGAGGGGGGAGTCAGTACTTC. Its protein product is CASSLGGGSQYF.

This clonotype was detected many times. V usage is TRBV2 and J usage is TRBJ1-5; D is ambiguous. Per germline, CDR1 SNHLY and CDR2 FYNNEI. V lost 4 bases and J lost 5, with 12 bases in between. There are 14 residues in the CDR3. The CDR3 DNA follows: TGTGCCAGCAGTGGGCCTTTACCCCATCAGCCCCAGCATTTT. This encodes CASSGPLPHQPQHF.

This chain joins TRBV28 and TRBJ1-1, with D perhaps TRBD1 (6 bases). The CDR3 sequence is 18 residues long. The V gene lost 6 bases and the J gene lost 0 bases, with 23 bases spanning the gap. Germline CDR1 is MDHEN and CDR2 is SYDVKM. The CDR3 coding sequence is TGTGCCAGCAGCTCCTTAGGGGGTTGGACTACCATGAACACTGAAGCTTTCTTT. It codes for CASSSLGGWTTMNTEAFF.

This clonotype showed up many times. V gene TRBV11-2 combines with J gene TRBJ2-2; 7 bases are a match to TRBD2. CDR3 length equals 15 residues. Germline V CDR1 and CDR2: SGHAT, FQNNGV. The junction had 4 bases not matched to a gene; V was cut back by 2 bases and J by 4 bases. CDR3 in DNA: TGTGCCAGCAGCTTACTGGGGGAGGGCACCGGGGAGCTGTTTTTT. Its translation: CASSLLGEGTGELFF.

This clonotype occurred many times. The rearrangement uses TRBV6-5 and TRBJ1-5, with D uncertain. The CDR3 runs to 15 residues. The V gene's germline CDR1 is MNHEY and CDR2 SVGAGI. V was pared by 4 bases and J by 5 bases, with 15 bases between. The CDR3 here is CASSSSGLNYQPQHF. In nucleotides, the CDR3 is TGTGCCAGCAGTTCATCGGGGTTAAACTATCAGCCCCAGCATTTT.

This clonotype was observed at least ten times. The chain links TRBV14 to TRBJ1-2; 9 positions match TRBD1. V shed 4 bases, J shed 13 bases, and the junction held 10 bases outside the gene matches. CDR1 SGHDN and CDR2 FVKESK come from the germline V gene. This CDR3 spans 13 amino acids. CDR3 sequence (DNA): TGTGCCAGCAGCCCCGACAGGGGGTCCAGGGGCACCTTC. It encodes CASSPDRGSRGTF. The entire variable domain, with the rest obtained from reference TRBV14 and TRBJ1-2, is as follows: EAGVTQFPSHSVIEKGQTVTLRCDPISGHDNLYWYRRVMGKEIKFLLHFVKESKQDESGMPNNRFLAERTGGTYSTLKVQPAELEDSGVYFCASSPDRGSRGTFGSGTRLTVV.

The gene calls are TRBV11-3 and TRBJ2-3; the D is unclear. The germline V gene encodes CDR1 SGHNT and CDR2 YENEEA. The CDR3 spans 15 residues. V lost 1 base and J 1 base, leaving 9 bases between the germline ends. The chain's CDR3 is CASSLVVGRTDTQYF. The CDR3 bases are TGTGCCAGCAGCTTAGTAGTAGGTCGCACAGATACGCAGTATTTT. Together with reference TRBV11-3 and TRBJ2-3, the CDR3 gives the full variable domain: EAGVVQSPRYKIIEKKQPVAFWCNPISGHNTLYWYLQNLGQGPELLIRYENEEAVDDSQLPKDRFSAERLKGVDSTLKIQPAELGDSAVYLCASSLVVGRTDTQYFGPGTRLTVL.